This is a list of T cell receptor beta chains from one sample in a study of vaccination and CD4 T cells after COVID-19. TCRdb processed the PCR reads anew with MiXCR; each CDR3 protein has one entry. The profile covers about 15,000 distinct CDR3 sequences, with around 48% appearing a single time and approximately 13% taken by the ten largest. Which antigens these TCRs recognize remains unknown. Sequencing was carried out using CD4+ T cells from blood, cultured in vitro. These receptors all stem from a human donor who had recovered from COVID-19. Each CDR3 is given with its conserved first and last residue. The D gene is left open where the match is weak. For some rows the clone size is stated as once, few or many, or as a class when expanded; others skip it.

clone size	V gene	J gene	D gene	CDR3 protein	CDR3 DNA
.	TRBV18	TRBJ1-1	.	CASSPPPRQVGTEAFF	TGTGCCAGCTCACCACCTCCGCGTCAGGTAGGCACTGAAGCTTTCTTT
few	TRBV7-2	TRBJ2-7	TRBD2	CASSSTSGPYEQYF	TGTGCCAGCAGCTCTACTAGCGGCCCCTACGAGCAGTACTTC
few	TRBV19	TRBJ2-7	.	CASSSPQGSYEQYF	TGTGCCAGTAGTTCCCCCCAAGGGTCCTACGAGCAGTACTTC
.	TRBV15	TRBJ1-2	.	CATSRPATGFNYGYTF	TGTGCCACCAGCAGACCGGCGACGGGTTTTAACTATGGCTACACCTTC
few	TRBV6-4	TRBJ2-3	TRBD2	CASSDGGVGTDTQYF	TGTGCCAGCAGTGATGGGGGGGTCGGCACAGATACGCAGTATTTT
.	TRBV5-1	TRBJ2-7	.	CASSLGREYYEQYF	TGCGCCAGCAGCTTAGGCAGGGAATACTACGAGCAGTACTTC
.	TRBV6-1	TRBJ1-2	.	CASSGGRAGGYTF	TGTGCCAGCAGTGGAGGCAGGGCGGGTGGCTACACCTTC
.	TRBV7-2	TRBJ2-7	TRBD2	CASRKGTSGGSYEQYF	TGTGCCAGCAGGAAAGGGACTAGCGGGGGATCCTACGAGCAGTACTTC
.	TRBV28	TRBJ1-3	.	CASSGIGGADTIYF	TGTGCCAGCAGCGGCATTGGGGGCGCGGACACCATATATTTT
few	TRBV19	TRBJ2-3	TRBD2	CASSMTLAGTSTDTQYF	TGTGCCAGTAGTATGACCCTAGCGGGGACTAGCACAGATACGCAGTATTTT
few	TRBV6-5	TRBJ2-5	TRBD1	CASSYRRGPETQYF	TGTGCCAGCAGTTACCGCAGGGGGCCAGAGACCCAGTACTTC
.	TRBV10-3	TRBJ2-7	.	CAIGESSYEQYF	TGTGCCATCGGGGAGAGCTCCTACGAGCAGTACTTC
.	TRBV10-3	TRBJ2-1	TRBD1	CATRKTGTDNEQLF	TGTGCCACAAGGAAAACCGGGACAGACAATGAGCAGCTCTTC
.	TRBV7-2	TRBJ1-2	TRBD1	CASSSDRAYGYTF	TGTGCCAGCAGCTCCGACAGGGCCTATGGCTACACCTTC
.	TRBV29-1	TRBJ2-5	.	CSVEVLRGQETQYF	TGCAGCGTTGAAGTGTTGCGCGGCCAAGAGACCCAGTACTTC
.	TRBV4-1	TRBJ2-3	.	CASSQGLSGGTDTQYF	TGCGCCAGCAGCCAAGGATTATCCGGGGGCACAGATACGCAGTATTTT
few	TRBV6-1	TRBJ1-2	TRBD1	CASTDRDRNYGYTF	TGTGCCAGCACCGACCGGGACAGAAACTATGGCTACACCTTC
once	TRBV5-1	TRBJ2-7	.	CASSLVLGDEQYF	TGCGCCAGCAGCTTGGTTCTCGGGGACGAGCAGTACTTC
few	TRBV7-9	TRBJ1-2	.	CASSLWGGGGGGGYTF	TGTGCCAGCAGCTTATGGGGAGGCGGCGGGGGCGGAGGCTACACCTTC
.	TRBV12-5	TRBJ2-1	TRBD1	CASAPGQGNDEQFF	TGTGCTAGTGCTCCGGGACAGGGAAATGATGAGCAGTTCTTC
.	TRBV7-2	TRBJ2-1	.	CASSRDRAWNEQFF	TGTGCCAGCAGCCGCGATCGGGCCTGGAATGAGCAGTTCTTC
once	TRBV11-3	TRBJ2-7	TRBD1	CASSLEQGITYEQYF	TGTGCCAGCAGCTTAGAACAGGGGATCACCTACGAGCAGTACTTC
.	TRBV19	TRBJ1-5	.	CASSIDQPSGSQPQHF	TGTGCCAGTAGTATAGACCAACCGTCAGGGAGTCAGCCCCAGCATTTT
.	TRBV20-1	TRBJ2-7	TRBD2	CSAQFGLAGSYEQYF	TGCAGTGCCCAATTCGGACTAGCGGGGTCCTACGAGCAGTACTTC
.	TRBV6-1	TRBJ1-1	TRBD1	CASSATGGTEAFF	TGTGCCAGCAGTGCCACAGGGGGCACTGAAGCTTTCTTT
.	TRBV29-1	TRBJ2-7	TRBD1	CSVEGQGGEQYF	TGCAGCGTTGAGGGACAGGGAGGCGAGCAGTACTTC
.	TRBV18	TRBJ1-2	.	CASSPLQENYGYTF	TGTGCCAGCTCACCGCTACAAGAGAACTATGGCTACACCTTC
.	TRBV29-1	TRBJ2-7	.	CSVRGTEQYF	TGCAGCGTTAGAGGGACCGAGCAGTACTTC
once	TRBV19	TRBJ2-2	.	CASSIRQGVLTGELFF	TGTGCCAGTAGTATCCGCCAGGGTGTTCTTACCGGGGAGCTGTTTTTT
.	TRBV20-1	TRBJ1-6	.	CSARRGGGAGNSPLHF	TGCAGTGCTAGAAGAGGGGGAGGGGCTGGTAATTCACCCCTCCACTTT
.	TRBV19	TRBJ2-5	TRBD2	CASSPSGGGPRGQETQYF	TGTGCCAGTAGCCCGTCTGGCGGGGGGCCGAGAGGCCAAGAGACCCAGTACTTC
.	TRBV10-1	TRBJ1-1	.	CASRQDTNTEAFF	TGCGCCAGCAGACAGGACACGAACACTGAAGCTTTCTTT
few	TRBV6-4	TRBJ1-2	.	CASSDSWAGGYTF	TGTGCCAGCAGTGACTCCTGGGCGGGTGGCTACACCTTC
few	TRBV2	TRBJ2-7	.	CASMRASPYEQYF	TGTGCCAGCATGCGAGCGTCGCCCTACGAGCAGTACTTC
.	TRBV6-5	TRBJ1-2	TRBD1	CASSYTGQGGGYTF	TGTGCCAGCAGTTACACCGGACAGGGCGGTGGCTACACCTTC
.	TRBV7-2	TRBJ1-1	.	CASTNRQNTEAFF	TGTGCCAGTACTAATAGACAGAACACTGAAGCTTTCTTT
once	TRBV6-1	TRBJ1-1	.	CASRRTHPNTEAFF	TGTGCCAGCAGACGGACACACCCGAACACTGAAGCTTTCTTT
.	TRBV10-3	TRBJ2-2	TRBD1	CAIRAGTGATGELFF	TGTGCCATCAGGGCCGGGACAGGGGCCACCGGGGAGCTGTTTTTT
.	TRBV20-1	TRBJ2-3	.	CSAGLGIPEDTQYF	TGCAGTGCGGGATTAGGGATTCCCGAAGATACGCAGTATTTT
.	TRBV27	TRBJ1-3	.	CASSLKGIGGNTIYF	TGTGCCAGCAGTTTGAAGGGAATTGGTGGAAACACCATATATTTT
.	TRBV27	TRBJ1-6	.	CASKKVNSPLHF	TGTGCCAGCAAGAAGGTGAACTCACCCCTCCACTTT
.	TRBV6-1	TRBJ1-2	.	CASSEGIDGYTF	TGTGCCAGCAGTGAAGGGATCGACGGCTACACCTTC
.	TRBV28	TRBJ1-2	TRBD1	CASSSGTGSYYGYTF	TGTGCCAGCAGCTCCGGGACAGGGAGCTACTATGGCTACACCTTC
few	TRBV28	TRBJ2-3	.	CASAEGGGRTDTQYF	TGTGCCAGCGCGGAGGGGGGGGGCCGCACAGATACGCAGTATTTT
.	TRBV5-4	TRBJ1-1	.	CASSTVLNTEAFF	TGTGCCAGCAGCACTGTCCTGAACACTGAAGCTTTCTTT
few	TRBV11-3	TRBJ2-7	TRBD1	CASSEERQGREQYF	TGTGCCAGCAGCGAGGAACGACAGGGACGCGAGCAGTACTTC
.	TRBV7-2	TRBJ2-1	.	CASSLARGSYNEQFF	TGTGCCAGCAGCTTAGCAAGGGGATCCTACAATGAGCAGTTCTTC
.	TRBV11-3	TRBJ2-2	TRBD2	CASSSDPTAGVANTGELFF	TGTGCCAGCAGCTCGGATCCGACAGCGGGAGTCGCGAACACCGGGGAGCTGTTTTTT
.	TRBV3-1	TRBJ1-1	.	CASSQDWGGAEAFF	TGTGCCAGCAGCCAAGATTGGGGGGGGGCTGAAGCTTTCTTT
.	TRBV7-6	TRBJ2-7	.	CASSLRLEADEQYF	TGTGCCAGCAGCTTAAGACTGGAAGCGGACGAGCAGTACTTC